A single T cell receptor (beta chain) is shown here with its context. This clone appeared a few times. The clone's antigen remains unknown. Base qualities are not recorded, but no much larger clone differs from it by a single base. These data originate in a study of beta chain features in type 1 diabetes (dated by TCRdb to 2016 to 2019). Regarding the research as a whole: Mean age, gender distribution, total cell number and subset yield did not differ between patients and healthy donors. A total of roughly 100 million sorted cells were examined across all samples, and a strong correlation was observed between cell number per subset and RNA yield. In the study, recently diagnosed type 1 diabetes patients and matched healthy donors were compared on the TCRB repertoires of their sorted circulating CD4+ T cell subsets. Regulatory and stem cell-like memory subsets were obtained from only 8 patients and roughly 8 healthy donors, while naive and central memory subsets were obtained from all 30 or so donors. The study at large found these results: Only small numbers of individuals were included in the HLA sub-analyses, which left unresolved whether HLA type had any influence on TCRB rearrangement. Fewer insertions and more nucleotide deletions at VDJ recombination sites were observed in patients with type 1 diabetes, implying thymic rearrangement abnormalities. Because cDNA was sequenced instead of genomic DNA, highly expressing activated cells could be over-represented, though the groups showed no difference in activation or CD3 levels. PCR may preferentially amplify shorter templates, but because patient and control samples were amplified and corrected together, any resulting skew would affect both groups equally. In all four CD4+ subsets, TCRB CDR3 length was moderately but significantly shorter in type 1 diabetes patients. Naive, central memory and regulatory TCRB repertoires appeared more similar among patients than among healthy donors.

A single peripheral blood draw of around 100 mL on average was collected from each donor into heparinised tubes. A BD FACSAria II and a panel including CD45RO, CCR7, CD25, CD127, CD95 and CD27 were used to sort naive, central memory, regulatory and stem cell-like memory CD4+ T cells. Every sorted population had a purity above 95%. PBMCs were isolated immediately by Lymphoprep density gradient centrifugation and stained directly without culture. To minimize batch effects, samples were stained and sorted in pairs, one healthy donor with one patient per experiment. The CDR3 goes from the cysteine to the phenylalanine over 15 residues. Of all the DNA, just the CDR3 is kept, 45 bases in frame from base 1. CDR1 and CDR2 (SGHDT, YYEEEE) derive from the germline V gene. V is clipped by 2 bases and J by 4 bases, and the sequence between their germline boundaries is 15 bases long. All of the isolated RNA was reverse transcribed with the High Capacity cDNA Reverse Transcription Kit, so expressed TCRB transcripts were sequenced. Deep immunoSEQ sequencing was applied to naive, central memory and regulatory T cell samples, giving an average of roughly 3.5 million total reads per sample. Sorted cells were lysed in RLT buffer, and RNA was extracted using DNase-treated RNeasy Micro or Mini kits according to cell number. Each cell subset was processed on its own to prevent cross-contamination, while patient and healthy donor samples were processed together. The immunoSEQ multiplex PCR was used to amplify TCRB sequences from cDNA, yielding 87-bp fragments that span the CDR3 region. Sequencing of the amplicons was done on the Illumina HiSeq platform. As for how the authors treated the data: PCR bias was corrected computationally using synthetic template baselines, and reads within Hamming distance 2 were collapsed, with unmergeable singletons discarded. By aligning reads against IMGT, V, D and J genes, CDR3 length, and insertions or deletions at six rearrangement sites were assigned. Clonotype counts were normalized to sorted cell number within each subset before computing true diversity and Gini coefficients with the tcR R package. The overlap coefficient, calculated on TCRB nucleotide sequences, was used to quantify repertoire sharing. As a proxy for the pre-selection repertoire, out-of-frame TCRB sequences from naive cells were analyzed. Imported from immuneACCESS, the table was reduced by TCRdb to in-frame sequences with V and J called. These copies leave out some clones; in studies compared against another copy, an unresolved V gene accounts for under half, and the cause of the remainder is not known. That table is the source of V, J and clone size, and D and trimming were worked out from the DNA. The sample has 600,000 or so clones on record, around 12% of them singletons. Of the sample, around 0.12% falls within the top ten clones.

The chain is assembled from TRBV5-6 and TRBJ2-5, with the D gene possibly TRBD1 or TRBD2, each one fitting 6 bases. The TCR was taken from a man under 40 with type 1 diabetes. The sample was naive CD4+ T cells from blood. The cell subset or site label of this sample denotes: true naive CD4+ T cells. The CDR3 has the sequence CASSLETGARETQYF. The DNA reads as follows: TGTGCCAGCAGCTTAGAAACGGGGGCGCGAGAGACCCAGTACTTC.